Listed below are T cell receptor beta chains from one sample, sequenced in a study of blood T cell repertoires in COVID-19. Profiling relied on immunoSEQ multiplex PCR, and the TCRdb table lists in-frame clones only, not all of them. The table lists around 170,000 clones, approximately 79% of them singletons. Sequenced sample: peripheral blood. All receptors derive from a woman aged 80 or over with acute or convalescent COVID-19. CDR3s include the opening cysteine and the closing phenylalanine or tryptophan. D genes are given only for firm matches. The size field is filled for only some rows; it gives once, few, many or a size class.

>TRBV30|TRBD2|.|TRBJ2-7
TGTGCCTGGAGTGTCGGTGGCGGGAGACATTCCGAGCAGTACTTC
CAWSVGGGRHSEQYF
>TRBV7-9|TRBD1|.|TRBJ1-2
TGTGCCAGCAGTCCCCTGGACAGGGGGCAGGGTGGCTACACCTTC
CASSPLDRGQGGYTF
>TRBV6-5|TRBD1|.|TRBJ1-2
TGTGCCAGCAGGGTTACAGGGGGCGACTATGGCTACACCTTC
CASRVTGGDYGYTF
>TRBV6-5|.|.|TRBJ2-1
TGTGCCAGCAGTTATAGTGTCGATGAGCAGTTCTTC
CASSYSVDEQFF
>TRBV29-1|TRBD2|.|TRBJ2-1
TGCAGCGTTGAAAGGACTAGCGGTCATAACAATGAGCAGTTCTTC
CSVERTSGHNNEQFF
>TRBV11-2|TRBD2|few|TRBJ2-1
TGTGCCAGCAGCTTAGTGGGTGGACTAGCGGGAGTTGAGCAGTTCTTC
CASSLVGGLAGVEQFF
>TRBV30|.|.|TRBJ2-1
TGTGCCTGGAGTAGCCAGGGCCGCTACAATGAGCAGTTCTTC
CAWSSQGRYNEQFF
>TRBV27|TRBD2|.|TRBJ2-7
TGTGCCAGCAGCGTTCGGAGCGGGAACACCTACGAGCAGTACTTC
CASSVRSGNTYEQYF
>TRBV28|TRBD2|.|TRBJ2-7
TGTGCCAGCAGCCTAGCGGGAGGGCCCTTGCAGGACGAGCAGTACTTC
CASSLAGGPLQDEQYF
>TRBV28|.|.|TRBJ2-7
TGTGCCAGCAATCAGGAGGGCCTTGACGAGCAGTACTTC
CASNQEGLDEQYF
>TRBV11-3|.|few|TRBJ1-1
TGTGCCAGCAGCAGAGGATTGGACACTGAAGCTTTCTTT
CASSRGLDTEAFF
>TRBV4-3|TRBD2|.|TRBJ2-2
TGCGCCAGCAGCCCACGTAGCGGGAGTAAGGACACCGGGGAGCTGTTTTTT
CASSPRSGSKDTGELFF
>TRBV18|TRBD1|.|TRBJ2-3
TGTGCCAGCTCACGGGACAGCCCCACAGATACGCAGTATTTT
CASSRDSPTDTQYF
>TRBV9|.|.|TRBJ2-3
TGTGCCAGCAGCGTAGCCTCCAGGCGAGATACGCAGTATTTT
CASSVASRRDTQYF
>TRBV6-5|TRBD1|.|TRBJ1-2
TGTGCCAGCAGTCAGGACAGGAACTATGGCTACACCTTC
CASSQDRNYGYTF
>TRBV28|.|.|TRBJ1-2
TGTGCCAGCAGCCAGGGCGGACCTAACTATGGCTACACCTTC
CASSQGGPNYGYTF
>TRBV4-1|TRBD2|.|TRBJ2-5
TGCGCCAGCAGCCAAGTTCGGGCGGGAGGGCCCTCCCCACAAGAGACCCAGTACTTC
CASSQVRAGGPSPQETQYF
>TRBV7-2|TRBD1|.|TRBJ1-4
TGTGCCAGCAGCGGACAGGGGAACAGTGGCGAAAAACTGTTTTTT
CASSGQGNSGEKLFF
>TRBV10-1|TRBD2|.|TRBJ2-7
TGCGCCAGCAGGGCGGTGGCTAGCGGAGAGCAGTACTTC
CASRAVASGEQYF